Presented here are 18 T cell receptor beta chains from one specimen sequenced in a study of human T cells and chemical hapten exposure. TCRdb recomputed calls from the RACE reads with MiXCR, one row per CDR3 protein. Counted here are some 89,000 distinct CDR3 sequences, around 9.6% occurring once; the ten biggest clones make up 2% to 2.5%. Documented time point: patch test 2, 6 weeks after DPC sensitization. Treatment in this sample: therapeutic diphenylcyclopropenone sensitization with weekly scalp DPC. The sequencing used whole blood, collected in connection with sensitization to the hapten diphenylcyclopropenone (DPC). The source of these receptors is a woman in her 30s with alopecia areata. Some clones in this sample may be carry-over from other donors' samples.

This clonotype was counted at least ten times. V is TRBV29-1 and J is TRBJ1-1; a possible D gene is TRBD1 (5 bases). The CDR3 is made up of 17 amino acids. Germline V gene data show CDR1 as SQVTM and CDR2 as ANQGSEA. The V end lost 5 bases, the J end lost 0 bases, and 22 bases lay between the germline ends. The CDR3 DNA sequence: TGCAGCGTTCAGGGTAAGCAGGCCTCCAGGATGAACACTGAAGCTTTCTTT. Its translation is CSVQGKQASRMNTEAFF. Combining the CDR3 with reference TRBV29-1 and TRBJ1-1 gives the whole variable domain SAVISQKPSRDICQRGTSLTIQCQVDSQVTMMFWYRQQPGQSLTLIATANQGSEATYESGFVIDKFPISRPNLTFSTLTVSNMSPEDSSIYLCSVQGKQASRMNTEAFFGQGTRLTVV.

This clonotype occurred many times. The gene calls are TRBV9 and TRBJ1-2, with D unclear. The germline CDR1 and CDR2 sequences are SGDLS and YYNGEE. This CDR3 is 14 amino acids long. V dropped 0 bases and J dropped 4 bases, with 10 bases sitting between them. The CDR3 DNA is TGTGCCAGCAGCGTAGGGACCTTTCGCTATGGCTACACCTTC. Translation: CASSVGTFRYGYTF.

The rearrangement links TRBV12-3 or TRBV12-4 to TRBJ2-3; D unclear. Trimming pared 3 bases from V and 3 bases from J, leaving 10 bases between. CDR3 length equals 14 residues. The CDR3 loop is CASSLGRLTDTQYF. As DNA, the CDR3 is TGTGCCAGCAGTTTGGGCAGGCTTACAGATACGCAGTATTTT.

This chain joins TRBV7-9 and TRBJ1-4; D ambiguous. CDR3 size: 15 residues. Germline values: CDR1 SEHNR, CDR2 FQNEAQ (reference sequence). V was trimmed by 5 bases and J by 5 bases, leaving 15 bases between them. In DNA form, the CDR3 reads TGTGCCAGCAGCCCCTCCGAGGGCACAAATGAAAAACTGTTTTTT. Amino acid sequence: CASSPSEGTNEKLFF.

The sample holds many counts of this clonotype. This chain links TRBV6-1 with TRBJ2-3; D unclear. The ends were cut back, 11 bases at V and 3 bases at J, with 15 bases in the middle. Germline V CDR1 and CDR2: MNHNS, SASEGT. The CDR3 has 13 amino acids. The CDR3 DNA reads TGTGCCGCACTGGCTGCTGGGACAGATACGCAGTATTTT. It encodes CAALAAGTDTQYF.

This clonotype was counted at least ten times. The CDR3 coding sequence is TGTGCCAGCAGTTTGGATCGGGGAAACACCATATATTTT. It is translated as CASSLDRGNTIYF. V and J are TRBV27 and TRBJ1-3; D gene unclear. The V gene lost 3 bases and the J gene lost 4 bases, with 7 bases spanning the gap. Germline loops: CDR1 MNHEY, CDR2 SMNVEV (reference sequence). This CDR3 has 13 amino acids.

This clonotype was seen ten or more times. The CDR3 coding sequence is TGTGCCAGCAGCTTTCAGTACAATGAGCAGTTCTTC. Amino acids: CASSFQYNEQFF. The chain recombines TRBV13 with TRBJ2-1; no clear D gene. Germline V CDR1 and CDR2: PRHDT, FYEKMQ (reference sequence). The CDR3 is 12 residues long. Deletions cut 3 bases from V and 4 bases from J, with 4 bases between.

Many counts were recorded for this clonotype. V is TRBV7-9 and J is TRBJ2-1, with TRBD1 matching 9 bases. Germline V lookup: CDR1 SEHNR, CDR2 FQNEAQ (reference sequence). Losses at the gene ends were 5 bases for V and 4 bases for J; bases not matched to a gene: 12. CDR3 size: 17 residues. The CDR3 nucleotides are TGTGCCAGCAGCCGTATTCCGGGACAGGGCGGTTACAATGAGCAGTTCTTC. It translates to CASSRIPGQGGYNEQFF.

This clonotype was detected only a few times. The rearrangement uses TRBV9 and TRBJ1-1; D remains ambiguous. Per germline, CDR1 SGDLS and CDR2 YYNGEE. V was shortened by 0 bases and J by 4 bases, with 10 bases between the two germline ends. The CDR3 runs to 14 residues. The CDR3 loop reads CASSVAVGSTEAFF. The CDR3 bases are TGTGCCAGCAGCGTAGCAGTGGGATCCACTGAAGCTTTCTTT.

This clonotype was seen many times. The CDR3 DNA reads as TGTGCCAGCAGCCGGTGGGGGGAAAACACTGAAGCTTTCTTT. It is translated as CASSRWGENTEAFF. The chain uses TRBV3-1 and TRBJ1-1; a weak D match, TRBD1 (5 bases). This CDR3 is 14 amino acids long. Germline assignment: CDR1 LGHDT and CDR2 YNNKEL (reference sequence). Trimming took 4 bases from V and 2 from J, leaving 11 bases between them. The whole variable domain, remainder taken from reference TRBV3-1 and TRBJ1-1, is DTAVSQTPKYLVTQMGNDKSIKCEQNLGHDTMYWYKQDSKKFLKIMFSYNNKELIINETVPNRFSPKSPDKAHLNLHINSLELGDSAVYFCASSRWGENTEAFFGQGTRLTVV.

This clonotype was recorded at least ten times. The chain couples TRBV30 to TRBJ2-3, with unresolved D. The CDR3 spans 11 residues. Germline CDR1 is GTSNPN and CDR2 is SVGIG (reference sequence). Trimming cost V 5 bases and J 0 bases, with 3 bases left between them. The CDR3 nucleotides read TGTGCCTGGGATAGCACAGATACGCAGTATTTT. Its protein product is CAWDSTDTQYF.

The V gene is TRBV30, the J gene TRBJ2-2; 10 bases are shared with TRBD2. Looked up from germline, CDR1 is GTSNPN and CDR2 is SVGIG (reference sequence). This CDR3 contains 18 residues. J lost 1 base, V lost 8 bases, and 16 bases had no gene match. CDR3 DNA sequence: TGTGCCCGGAAGGACCCTAGCGGGGGCACCGGGAACACCGGGGAGCTGTTTTTT. As protein: CARKDPSGGTGNTGELFF.

There are many counts of this clonotype. The chain carries TRBV5-4 and TRBJ1-2, with 8 bases lining up with TRBD1. The V gene end was trimmed by 5 bases and the J gene end by 6 bases; junction bases not matched to a gene: 15. This CDR3 is 16 amino acids long. CDR1 is SGHNT and CDR2 is YYREEE in the germline V gene (reference sequence). CDR3 nucleotides: TGTGCCAGCAGACCAACCTACGGGACAGGTGATCATGGCTACACCTTC. Translation gives CASRPTYGTGDHGYTF. Looking up the rest from reference TRBV5-4 and TRBJ1-2 gives the full variable domain: ETGVTQSPTHLIKTRGQQVTLRCSSQSGHNTVSWYQQALGQGPQFIFQYYREEENGRGNFPPRFSGLQFPNYSSELNVNALELDDSALYLCASRPTYGTGDHGYTFGSGTRLTVV.

This clonotype was observed at least ten times. The chain uses TRBV2 and TRBJ2-1; 8 bases agree with TRBD2. Germline assignment: CDR1 SNHLY and CDR2 FYNNEI. The CDR3 spans 15 residues. J gave up 5 bases and V 4 bases, and 7 bases lay outside the gene matches. The DNA of the CDR3 is TGTGCCAGCAGTGCAGCGGGGGCCCTTCACAATGAGCAGTTCTTC. It is translated as CASSAAGALHNEQFF.

Ten or more counts support this clonotype. V and J are TRBV29-1 and TRBJ2-7; a possible D gene is TRBD2 (5 bases). Germline V gene data show CDR1 as SQVTM and CDR2 as ANQGSEA. V lost 3 bases to trimming and J lost 2 bases, with 11 bases between them. CDR3 length: 13 residues. CDR3 region: CSVDGPGTYEQYF. In DNA, the CDR3 is TGCAGCGTTGACGGCCCGGGGACCTACGAGCAGTACTTC.

The table lists this clonotype with a few counts. The gene calls are TRBV30 and TRBJ1-5; maybe TRBD1 (5 bases). Germline values: CDR1 GTSNPN, CDR2 SVGIG (reference sequence). V was clipped by 1 base and J by 5 bases, with 9 bases between them. There are 13 residues in the CDR3. The DNA for the CDR3 is TGTGCCTGGAGTGGGGGGAATGATCAGCCCCAGCATTTT. It specifies CAWSGGNDQPQHF. The full variable domain, in which reference TRBV30 and TRBJ1-5 provide the parts outside the CDR3, is SQTIHQWPATLVQPVGSPLSLECTVEGTSNPNLYWYRQAAGRGLQLLFYSVGIGQISSEVPQNLSASRPQDRQFILSSKKLLLSDSGFYLCAWSGGNDQPQHFGDGTRLSIL.

This clonotype was picked up many times. The chain combines TRBV20-1 with TRBJ2-5, with 8 bases matching TRBD2. Germline V lookup: CDR1 DFQATT, CDR2 SNEGSKA (reference sequence). After removal of 3 bases from V and 5 bases from J, the junction contained 8 bases not matched to a gene. There are 14 residues in the CDR3. CDR3 coding DNA: TGCAGTGCTAGTCAGACTAGCGCACTGGAGACCCAGTACTTC. This gives the protein CSASQTSALETQYF.

The CDR3 here is CASFQGPRFHEQYF. CDR3 bases: TGTGCCAGCTTCCAGGGACCCCGATTCCACGAGCAGTACTTC. V is TRBV5-6 and J is TRBJ2-7, with D perhaps being TRBD1 or TRBD2 (5 bases each). Trimming cost V 7 bases and J 5 bases, with 19 bases left between them. CDR3 length: 14 residues. The germline V gene encodes CDR1 SGHDT and CDR2 YYEEEE.